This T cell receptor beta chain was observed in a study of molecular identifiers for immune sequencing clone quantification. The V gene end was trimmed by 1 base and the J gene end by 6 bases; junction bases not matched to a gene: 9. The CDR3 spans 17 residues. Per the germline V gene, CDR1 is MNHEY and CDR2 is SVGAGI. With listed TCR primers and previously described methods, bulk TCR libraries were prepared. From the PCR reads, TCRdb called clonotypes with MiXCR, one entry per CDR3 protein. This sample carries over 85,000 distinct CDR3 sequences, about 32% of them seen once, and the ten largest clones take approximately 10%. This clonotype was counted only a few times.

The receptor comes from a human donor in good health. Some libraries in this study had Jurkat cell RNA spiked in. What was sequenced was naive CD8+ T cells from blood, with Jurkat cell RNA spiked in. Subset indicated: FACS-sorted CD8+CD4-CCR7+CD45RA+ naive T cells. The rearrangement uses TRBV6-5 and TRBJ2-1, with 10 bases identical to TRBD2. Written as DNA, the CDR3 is TGTGCCAGCAGTTACTTCCTAGCGGGAGTTTCTCTCAATGAGCAGTTCTTC. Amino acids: CASSYFLAGVSLNEQFF.